These 5 T cell receptor beta chains were sequenced from one sample in a study of CD8 T cells in ankylosing spondylitis (dated by TCRdb to the late 2010s). The method was 5' RACE. The data were produced on an Illumina HiSeq 2500. TCRdb reworked the public reads: Q25 trimming with fastp, MiXCR clone assembly, productive beta chains retained. Rows with one shared CDR3 protein collapse into an entry with the most common genes and DNA. In all, the sample holds about 840,000 distinct CDR3 sequences, and about 10% of those were seen once. More than 0.5% of the sample lies in the top ten. These receptors have no identified antigens. Here is what the overall study found, with its caveats: A TCR beta motif of several highly homologous amino acid variants appeared characteristic of blood from ankylosing spondylitis patients.

The sequenced material came from blood, either unsorted or a sorted T cell fraction (not recorded which). Source of these receptors: a male donor with ankylosing spondylitis.

The chain recombines TRBV5-8 with TRBJ2-1; 14 bases map to TRBD2. Germline CDR1 and CDR2: SGHTS and YDEGEE. J lost 8 bases, V lost 0 bases, and 7 bases had no gene match. The CDR3 sequence is 17 residues long. The chain's CDR3 is CASSLGLMGLAGDEQFF. The DNA of the CDR3 is TGTGCCAGCAGCTTGGGTCTCATGGGACTAGCGGGAGATGAGCAGTTCTTC.

This clonotype was seen a few times. V is TRBV9 and J is TRBJ1-1, with D possibly TRBD1 on 5 matching bases. Trimming took 0 bases from V and 4 from J, leaving 13 bases between them. This CDR3 has 15 amino acids. From germline, CDR1 is SGDLS and CDR2 YYNGEE. The CDR3 loop is CASSVGDLTGTEAFF. In DNA form, the CDR3 reads TGTGCCAGCAGCGTAGGGGACCTAACGGGCACTGAAGCTTTCTTT.

This chain joins TRBV20-1 and TRBJ1-2; the D gene is possibly TRBD1 (5 bases). V was pared by 3 bases and J by 7 bases, with 12 bases between. The CDR3 runs 12 residues. The germline gives CDR1 DFQATT, CDR2 SNEGSKA (reference sequence). The CDR3 protein is CSASQGGSGYTF. The CDR3 bases are TGCAGTGCTAGTCAGGGTGGGTCTGGCTACACCTTC.

This clonotype was picked up a small number of times. V and J are TRBV12-3 or TRBV12-4 and TRBJ2-7, with D perhaps matching TRBD2 (5 bases). V was pared by 5 bases and J by 1 base, with 6 bases between. This CDR3 has 12 amino acids. In DNA, the CDR3 is TGTGCCAGCAGTCGGGAATCCTACGAGCAGTACTTC. Translating it yields CASSRESYEQYF.

This clonotype was counted a few times. The chain couples TRBV5-1 to TRBJ2-7; no clear D. Per the germline V gene, CDR1 is SGHRS and CDR2 is YFSETQ. This CDR3 region has 17 residues. V lost 1 base and J lost 0, with 17 bases in between. CDR3 sequence (DNA): TGCGCCAGCAGCTTGTTCCCTCTAGAAGTGAGCTCCTACGAGCAGTACTTC. It encodes CASSLFPLEVSSYEQYF.